This T cell receptor beta chain was sequenced during a study of cytomegalovirus exposure and HLA in healthy donors. Germline loops: CDR1 SSHAT, CDR2 FNYEAQ (reference sequence). The CDR3 length is 18 residues. J gave up 0 bases and V 1 base, and 8 bases lay outside the gene matches. Profiled with immunoSEQ multiplex PCR; TCRdb holds only in-frame clones, not every one. The sample has under 400,000 clones, about nine tenths seen once. The specimen was PBMCs. The chain carries TRBV7-7 and TRBJ2-2; 7 nucleotides match TRBD2. The sequence came from a young woman in good health and CMV-seronegative. This chain's CDR3 is CASSLDGPSGANTGELFF. The CDR3 DNA is TGTGCCAGCAGCTTAGACGGTCCAAGCGGGGCGAACACCGGGGAGCTGTTTTTT.